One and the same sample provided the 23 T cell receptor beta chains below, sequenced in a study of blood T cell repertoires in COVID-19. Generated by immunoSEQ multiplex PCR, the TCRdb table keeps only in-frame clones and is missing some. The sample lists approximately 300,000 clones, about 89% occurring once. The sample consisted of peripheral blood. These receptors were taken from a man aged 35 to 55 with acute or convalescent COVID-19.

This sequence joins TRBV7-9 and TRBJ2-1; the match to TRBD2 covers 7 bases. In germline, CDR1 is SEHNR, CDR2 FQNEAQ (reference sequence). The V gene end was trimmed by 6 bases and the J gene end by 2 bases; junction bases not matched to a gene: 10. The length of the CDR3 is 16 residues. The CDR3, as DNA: TGTGCCAGCAGGGCCCTGGGGGGGATCACCTACAATGAGCAGTTCTTC. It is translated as CASRALGGITYNEQFF.

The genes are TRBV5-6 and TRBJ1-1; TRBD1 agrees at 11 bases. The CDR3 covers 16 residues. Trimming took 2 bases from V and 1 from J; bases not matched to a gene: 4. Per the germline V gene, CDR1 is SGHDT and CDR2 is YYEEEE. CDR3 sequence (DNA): TGTGCCAGCAGCTTCAGGACAGGGGGCCCGAACACTGAAGCTTTCTTT. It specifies CASSFRTGGPNTEAFF.

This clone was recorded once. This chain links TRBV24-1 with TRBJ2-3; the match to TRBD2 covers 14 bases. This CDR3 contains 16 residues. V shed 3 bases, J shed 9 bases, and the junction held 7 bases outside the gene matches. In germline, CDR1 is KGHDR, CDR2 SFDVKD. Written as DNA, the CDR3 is TGTGCCACCAGTGATCCGGGACTAGCGGGGGTAGAAACGCAGTATTTT. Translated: CATSDPGLAGVETQYF.

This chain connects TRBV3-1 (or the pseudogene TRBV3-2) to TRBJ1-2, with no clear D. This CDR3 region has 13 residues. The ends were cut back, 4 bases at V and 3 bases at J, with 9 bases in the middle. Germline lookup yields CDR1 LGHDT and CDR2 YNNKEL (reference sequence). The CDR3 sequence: CASSPNTYYGYTF. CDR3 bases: TGTGCCAGCAGCCCAAACACCTACTATGGCTACACCTTC.

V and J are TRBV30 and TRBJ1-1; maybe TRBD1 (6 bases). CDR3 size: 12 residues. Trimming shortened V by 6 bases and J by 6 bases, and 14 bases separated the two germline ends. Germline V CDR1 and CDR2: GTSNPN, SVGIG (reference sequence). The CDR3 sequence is CACRGMPPEAFF. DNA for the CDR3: TGTGCCTGCAGGGGTATGCCCCCTGAAGCTTTCTTT.

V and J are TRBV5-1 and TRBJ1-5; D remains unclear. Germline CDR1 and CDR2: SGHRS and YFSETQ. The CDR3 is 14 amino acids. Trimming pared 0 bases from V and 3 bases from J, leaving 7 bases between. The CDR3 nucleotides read TGCGCCAGCAGCTTGGCCGGGGTCAATCAGCCCCAGCATTTT. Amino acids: CASSLAGVNQPQHF. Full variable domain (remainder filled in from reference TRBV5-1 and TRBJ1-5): KAGVTQTPRYLIKTRGQQVTLSCSPISGHRSVSWYQQTPGQGLQFLFEYFSETQRNKGNFPGRFSGRQFSNSRSEMNVSTLELGDSALYLCASSLAGVNQPQHFGDGTRLSIL.

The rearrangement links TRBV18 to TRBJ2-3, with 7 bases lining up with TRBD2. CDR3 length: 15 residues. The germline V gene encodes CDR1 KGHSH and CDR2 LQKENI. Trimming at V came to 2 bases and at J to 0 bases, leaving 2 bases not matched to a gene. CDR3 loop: CASSPWGGSTDTQYF. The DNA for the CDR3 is TGTGCCAGCTCACCATGGGGGGGTAGCACAGATACGCAGTATTTT.

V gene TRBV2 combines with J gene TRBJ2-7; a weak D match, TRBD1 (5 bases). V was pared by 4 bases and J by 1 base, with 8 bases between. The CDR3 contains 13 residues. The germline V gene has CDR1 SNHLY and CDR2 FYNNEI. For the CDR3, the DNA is TGTGCCAGCAGTGTAAGACAGTCCTACGAGCAGTACTTC. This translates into CASSVRQSYEQYF. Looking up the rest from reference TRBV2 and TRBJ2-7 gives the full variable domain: EPEVTQTPSHQVTQMGQEVILRCVPISNHLYFYWYRQILGQKVEFLVSFYNNEISEKSEIFDDQFSVERPDGSNFTLKIRSTKLEDSAMYFCASSVRQSYEQYFGPGTRLTVT.

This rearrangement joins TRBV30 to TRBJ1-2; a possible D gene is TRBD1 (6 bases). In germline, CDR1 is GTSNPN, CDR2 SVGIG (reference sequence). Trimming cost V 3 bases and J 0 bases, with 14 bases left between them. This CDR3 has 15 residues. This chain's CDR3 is CAWRTGTTANYGYTF. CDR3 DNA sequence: TGTGCCTGGAGAACCGGGACAACCGCTAACTATGGCTACACCTTC. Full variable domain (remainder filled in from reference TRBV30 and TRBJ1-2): SQTIHQWPATLVQPVGSPLSLECTVEGTSNPNLYWYRQAAGRGLQLLFYSVGIGQISSEVPQNLSASRPQDRQFILSSKKLLLSDSGFYLCAWRTGTTANYGYTFGSGTRLTVV.

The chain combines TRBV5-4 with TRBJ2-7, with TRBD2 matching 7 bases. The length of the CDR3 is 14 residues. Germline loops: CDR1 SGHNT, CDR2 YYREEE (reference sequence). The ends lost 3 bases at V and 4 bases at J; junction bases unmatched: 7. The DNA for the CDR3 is TGTGCCAGCAGCTCCAAGCGGGGAGGTTACGAGCAGTACTTC. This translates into CASSSKRGGYEQYF.

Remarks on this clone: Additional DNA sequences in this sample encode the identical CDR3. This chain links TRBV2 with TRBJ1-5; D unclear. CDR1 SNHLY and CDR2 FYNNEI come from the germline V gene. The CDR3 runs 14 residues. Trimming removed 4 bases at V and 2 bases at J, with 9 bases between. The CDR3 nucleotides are TGTGCCAGCAGTGGGACTGGGGGCAATCAGCCCCAGCATTTT. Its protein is CASSGTGGNQPQHF.

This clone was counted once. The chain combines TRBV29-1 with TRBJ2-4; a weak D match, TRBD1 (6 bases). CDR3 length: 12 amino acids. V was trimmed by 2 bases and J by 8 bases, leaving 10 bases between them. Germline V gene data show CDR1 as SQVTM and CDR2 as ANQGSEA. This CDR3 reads CSVETGKYIQYF. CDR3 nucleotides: TGCAGCGTTGAAACAGGGAAGTACATTCAGTACTTC.

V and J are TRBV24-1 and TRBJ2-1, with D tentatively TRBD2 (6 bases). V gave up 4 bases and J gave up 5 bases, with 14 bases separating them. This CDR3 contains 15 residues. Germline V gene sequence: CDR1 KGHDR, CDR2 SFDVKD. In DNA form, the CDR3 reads TGTGCCACCAGTGAATGGGCTAGCGCCAACAATGAGCAGTTCTTC. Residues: CATSEWASANNEQFF.

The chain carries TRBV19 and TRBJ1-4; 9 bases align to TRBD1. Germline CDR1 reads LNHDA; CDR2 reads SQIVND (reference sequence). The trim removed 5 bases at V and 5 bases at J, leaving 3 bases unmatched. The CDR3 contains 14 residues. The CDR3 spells CASSVQGANEKLFF. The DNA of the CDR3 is TGTGCCAGTAGTGTACAGGGGGCGAATGAAAAACTGTTTTTT.

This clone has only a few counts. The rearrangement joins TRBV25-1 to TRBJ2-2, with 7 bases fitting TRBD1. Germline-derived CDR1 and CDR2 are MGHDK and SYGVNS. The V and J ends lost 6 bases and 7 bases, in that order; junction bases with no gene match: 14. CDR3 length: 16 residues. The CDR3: CASRDHRQGVNGELFF. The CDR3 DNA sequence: TGTGCCAGCAGAGACCACCGACAGGGTGTTAACGGGGAGCTGTTTTTT.

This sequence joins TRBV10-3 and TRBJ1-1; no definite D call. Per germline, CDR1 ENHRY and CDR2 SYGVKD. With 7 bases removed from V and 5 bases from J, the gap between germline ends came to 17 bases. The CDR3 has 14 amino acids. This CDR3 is CAITEEVQWTEAFF. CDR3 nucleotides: TGTGCCATCACCGAGGAAGTCCAGTGGACTGAAGCTTTCTTT.

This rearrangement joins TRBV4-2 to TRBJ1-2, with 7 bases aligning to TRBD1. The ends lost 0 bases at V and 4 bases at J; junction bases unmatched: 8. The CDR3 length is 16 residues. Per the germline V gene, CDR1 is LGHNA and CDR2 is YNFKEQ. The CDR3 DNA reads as TGTGCCAGCAGCCAAGATGAAGGGGGCGCAGGCTATGGCTACACCTTC. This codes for CASSQDEGGAGYGYTF.

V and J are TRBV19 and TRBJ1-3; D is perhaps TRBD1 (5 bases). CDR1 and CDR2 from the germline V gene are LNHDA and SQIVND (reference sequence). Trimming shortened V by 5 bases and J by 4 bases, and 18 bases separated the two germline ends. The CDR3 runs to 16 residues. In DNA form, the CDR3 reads TGTGCCAGTAGTTCTCCGAAGGGGATACGGGGAAACACCATATATTTT. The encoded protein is CASSSPKGIRGNTIYF.

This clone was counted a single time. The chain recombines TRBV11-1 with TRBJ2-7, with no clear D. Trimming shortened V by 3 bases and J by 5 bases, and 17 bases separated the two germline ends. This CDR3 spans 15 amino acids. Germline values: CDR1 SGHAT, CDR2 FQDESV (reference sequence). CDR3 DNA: TGTGCCAGCAGCTTGGTGGGCGATGTGGTGGACGAGCAGTACTTC. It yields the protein CASSLVGDVVDEQYF.

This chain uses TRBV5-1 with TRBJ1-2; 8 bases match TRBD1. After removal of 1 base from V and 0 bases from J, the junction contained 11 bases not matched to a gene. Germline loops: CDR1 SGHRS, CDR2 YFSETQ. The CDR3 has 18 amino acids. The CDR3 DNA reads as TGCGCCAGCAGCTTGTCAATGGGGACAGGACGGACTAACTATGGCTACACCTTC. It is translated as CASSLSMGTGRTNYGYTF.

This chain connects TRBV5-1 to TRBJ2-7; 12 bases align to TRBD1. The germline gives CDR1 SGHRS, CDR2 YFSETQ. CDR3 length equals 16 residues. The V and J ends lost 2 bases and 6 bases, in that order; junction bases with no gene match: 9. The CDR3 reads CASSLMPGQGASEQYF. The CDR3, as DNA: TGCGCCAGCAGCTTAATGCCGGGACAGGGGGCGTCCGAGCAGTACTTC.

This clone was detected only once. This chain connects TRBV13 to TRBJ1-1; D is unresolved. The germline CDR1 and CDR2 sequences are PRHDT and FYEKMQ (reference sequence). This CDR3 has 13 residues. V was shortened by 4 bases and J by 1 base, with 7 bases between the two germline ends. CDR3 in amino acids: CASSSVQNTEAFF. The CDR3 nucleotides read TGTGCCAGCAGCTCTGTACAGAACACTGAAGCTTTCTTT.

CDR3 sequence (DNA): TGTGCCAGCACCCGAGACGCGGGTTTCTGGCAGGCTTTCTTT. It is translated as CASTRDAGFWQAFF. The gene calls are TRBV7-9 and TRBJ1-1; D gene uncertain. Trimming left V 7 bases short and J 11 bases short, with 23 bases between. Per the germline V gene, CDR1 is SEHNR and CDR2 is FQNEAQ (reference sequence). This CDR3 has 14 amino acids. The variable domain in full, with the rest retrieved from reference TRBV7-9 and TRBJ1-1, is DTGVSQNPRHKITKRGQNVTFRCDPISEHNRLYWYRQTLGQGPEFLTYFQNEAQLEKSRLLSDRFSAERPKGSFSTLEIQRTEQGDSAMYLCASTRDAGFWQAFFGQGTRLTVV.